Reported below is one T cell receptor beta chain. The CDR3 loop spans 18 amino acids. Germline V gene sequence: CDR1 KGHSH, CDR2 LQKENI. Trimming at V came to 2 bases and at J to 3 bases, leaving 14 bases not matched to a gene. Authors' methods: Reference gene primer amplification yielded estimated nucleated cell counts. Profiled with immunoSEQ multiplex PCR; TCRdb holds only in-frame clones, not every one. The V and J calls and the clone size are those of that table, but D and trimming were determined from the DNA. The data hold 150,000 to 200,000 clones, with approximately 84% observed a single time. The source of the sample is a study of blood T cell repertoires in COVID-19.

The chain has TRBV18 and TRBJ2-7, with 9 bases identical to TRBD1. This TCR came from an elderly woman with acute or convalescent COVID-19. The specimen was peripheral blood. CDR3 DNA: TGTGCCAGCTCACCAGGGGTTGCTAGAGGACAGGGGTTCTACGAGCAGTACTTC. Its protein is CASSPGVARGQGFYEQYF.